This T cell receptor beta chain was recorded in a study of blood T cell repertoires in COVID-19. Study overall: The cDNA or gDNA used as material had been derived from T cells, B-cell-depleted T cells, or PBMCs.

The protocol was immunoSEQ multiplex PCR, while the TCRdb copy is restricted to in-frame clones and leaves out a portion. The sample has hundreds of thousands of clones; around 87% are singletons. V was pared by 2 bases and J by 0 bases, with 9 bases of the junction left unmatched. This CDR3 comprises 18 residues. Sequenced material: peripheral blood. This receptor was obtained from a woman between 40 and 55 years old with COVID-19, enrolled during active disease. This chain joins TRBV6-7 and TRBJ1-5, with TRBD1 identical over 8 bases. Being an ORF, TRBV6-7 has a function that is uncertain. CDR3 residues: CASSYPQGALYSNQPQHF. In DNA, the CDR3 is TGTGCCAGCAGTTACCCTCAGGGGGCTCTTTATAGCAATCAGCCCCAGCATTTT.